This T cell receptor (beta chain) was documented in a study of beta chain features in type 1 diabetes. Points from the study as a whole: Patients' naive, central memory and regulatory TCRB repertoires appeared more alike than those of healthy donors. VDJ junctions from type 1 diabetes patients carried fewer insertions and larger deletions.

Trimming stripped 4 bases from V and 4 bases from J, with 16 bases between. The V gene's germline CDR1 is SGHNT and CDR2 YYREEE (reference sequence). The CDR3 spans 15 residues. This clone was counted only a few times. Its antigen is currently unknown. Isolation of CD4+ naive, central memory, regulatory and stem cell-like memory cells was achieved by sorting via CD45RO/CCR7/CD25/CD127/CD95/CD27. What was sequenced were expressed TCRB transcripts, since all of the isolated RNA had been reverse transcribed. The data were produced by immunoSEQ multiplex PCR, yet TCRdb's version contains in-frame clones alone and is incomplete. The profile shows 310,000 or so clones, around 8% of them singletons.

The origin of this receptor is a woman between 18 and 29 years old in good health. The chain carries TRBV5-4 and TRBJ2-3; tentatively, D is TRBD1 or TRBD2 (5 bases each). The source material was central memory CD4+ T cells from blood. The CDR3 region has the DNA TGTGCCAGCAGCCCGGGACCAGTTCGCGCAGATACGCAGTATTTT. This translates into CASSPGPVRADTQYF.